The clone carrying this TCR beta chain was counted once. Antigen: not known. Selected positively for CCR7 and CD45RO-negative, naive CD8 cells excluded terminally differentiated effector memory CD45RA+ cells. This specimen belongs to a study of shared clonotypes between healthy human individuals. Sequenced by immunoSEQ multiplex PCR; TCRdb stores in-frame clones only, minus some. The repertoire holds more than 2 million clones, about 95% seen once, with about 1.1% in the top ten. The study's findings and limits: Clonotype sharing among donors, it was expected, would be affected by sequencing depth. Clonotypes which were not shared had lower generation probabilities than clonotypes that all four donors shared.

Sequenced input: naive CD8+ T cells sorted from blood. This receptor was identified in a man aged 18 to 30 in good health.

CDR3 residues: CASSPRLAGMNTEAFF. The CDR3 nucleotides are TGCGCCAGCAGCCCACGCCTAGCAGGGATGAACACTGAAGCTTTCTTT. The V and J genes are TRBV5-1 and TRBJ1-1; D may be TRBD1 (5 bases). Trimming took 4 bases from V and 0 from J, leaving 16 bases between them. CDR3 length: 16 residues. Germline V CDR1 and CDR2: SGHRS, YFSETQ.